The 10 T cell receptor beta chains below come from one sample, sequenced in a study of T cell responses to AZD1222 COVID-19 vaccine. Repertoires were generated with immunoSEQ multiplex PCR, while TCRdb's copy carries only in-frame clones and drops some. The sample records about 93,000 clones, around 91% being singletons. The sequences come from peripheral blood, collected 28 days after the second AZD1222 dose. These TCRs come from an adult who received the AZD1222 COVID-19 vaccine.

The rearrangement links TRBV3-1 (or the pseudogene TRBV3-2) to TRBJ1-3, with D hard to call. Per germline, CDR1 LGHDT and CDR2 YNNKEL (reference sequence). There are 15 residues in the CDR3. V lost 1 base and J 1 base, leaving 8 bases between the germline ends. The CDR3, as DNA: TGTGCCAGCAGCCAAGTCCTCGGGTCTGGAAACACCATATATTTT. Its protein is CASSQVLGSGNTIYF.

The rearrangement joins TRBV12-5 to TRBJ2-5; possibly TRBD2 for D (5 bases). Trimming pared 0 bases from V and 5 bases from J, leaving 13 bases between. The length of the CDR3 is 15 residues. Looked up from germline, CDR1 is LGHNT and CDR2 is FRNRAP. CDR3 sequence (DNA): TGTGCTAGTGGTTTGGTAGAAACTAGAGGTGAGACCCAGTACTTC. This gives the protein CASGLVETRGETQYF.

This clone was observed once. The V gene is TRBV10-1, the J gene TRBJ1-5; D unresolved. CDR3 length: 13 amino acids. V dropped 0 bases and J dropped 7 bases, with 7 bases sitting between them. From germline, CDR1 is WNHNN and CDR2 SYGVQD (reference sequence). The CDR3 nucleotides are TGCGCCAGCAGTGAGTCGTTATACCAGCCCCAGCATTTT. As protein: CASSESLYQPQHF.

V and J are TRBV18 and TRBJ1-4; 7 bases are shared with TRBD1. CDR3 length: 16 amino acids. V trimming: 6 bases; J trimming: 7 bases; junction bases outside the gene matches: 14. The germline CDR1 and CDR2 sequences are KGHSH and LQKENI. The CDR3 sequence: CASSANLQGSSEKLFF. DNA for the CDR3: TGTGCCAGCTCTGCTAACTTACAGGGGAGTAGTGAAAAACTGTTTTTT.

The genes are TRBV30 and TRBJ1-3; D is ambiguous. The CDR3 totals 14 residues. Germline V lookup: CDR1 GTSNPN, CDR2 SVGIG (reference sequence). Trimming shortened V by 0 bases and J by 2 bases, and 8 bases separated the two germline ends. CDR3 DNA sequence: TGTGCCTGGAGTGTACTGTCGGCTGGAAACACCATATATTTT. Residues: CAWSVLSAGNTIYF.

This clone showed up just once. CDR3 DNA sequence: TGTGCCAGCAGATTCGCGGGACAGGGCTATGGCTACACCTTC. Its protein product is CASRFAGQGYGYTF. J is TRBJ1-2 and V is TRBV11-2; the match to TRBD1 covers 9 bases. CDR3 length equals 14 residues. Losses at the gene ends were 6 bases for V and 4 bases for J; bases not matched to a gene: 6. In germline, CDR1 is SGHAT, CDR2 FQNNGV.

V usage is TRBV5-4 and J usage is TRBJ2-7, with TRBD1 identical over 11 bases. The V gene end was trimmed by 1 base and the J gene end by 2 bases; junction bases not matched to a gene: 2. Germline V gene lookup returns CDR1 SGHNT and CDR2 YYREEE (reference sequence). This CDR3 region has 15 residues. The CDR3 is CASSLWDRGAYEQYF. In DNA form, the CDR3 reads TGTGCCAGCAGCTTGTGGGACAGGGGGGCCTACGAGCAGTACTTC.

This clone was picked up one time. The chain couples TRBV7-2 to TRBJ1-1, with a possible D match to TRBD1 (6 bases). CDR3 length: 14 amino acids. CDR1 is SGHTA, CDR2 FQGNSA, per germline. Trimming cost V 1 base and J 3 bases, with 9 bases left between them. CDR3 nucleotides: TGTGCCAGCAGCTTAGTCAACAGGGACACTGAAGCTTTCTTT. This sequence encodes CASSLVNRDTEAFF.

J is TRBJ2-1 and V is TRBV29-1, with TRBD2 as a possible D gene (5 bases). The germline V gene has CDR1 SQVTM and CDR2 ANQGSEA. The CDR3 runs 14 residues. V was clipped by 2 bases and J by 5 bases, with 13 bases between them. The CDR3 loop reads CSVEIVLRDNEQFF. CDR3 nucleotides: TGCAGCGTTGAAATTGTGTTGCGGGACAATGAGCAGTTCTTC.

Notes on this clone: A junction end diverges from the germline sequence, so it may reflect a read error. This specimen includes other DNA sequences encoding the same CDR3. The genes are TRBV14 and TRBJ1-1, with 7 bases lining up with TRBD1. Germline CDR1 is SGHDN and CDR2 is FVKESK. The CDR3 length is 17 residues. CDR3 nucleotides: TGTGCCAGTAGCCAAGGAGTGACAGGGTATTTGACGTCTGAAGCTTTCTTT. Its translation is CASSQGVTGYLTSEAFF.